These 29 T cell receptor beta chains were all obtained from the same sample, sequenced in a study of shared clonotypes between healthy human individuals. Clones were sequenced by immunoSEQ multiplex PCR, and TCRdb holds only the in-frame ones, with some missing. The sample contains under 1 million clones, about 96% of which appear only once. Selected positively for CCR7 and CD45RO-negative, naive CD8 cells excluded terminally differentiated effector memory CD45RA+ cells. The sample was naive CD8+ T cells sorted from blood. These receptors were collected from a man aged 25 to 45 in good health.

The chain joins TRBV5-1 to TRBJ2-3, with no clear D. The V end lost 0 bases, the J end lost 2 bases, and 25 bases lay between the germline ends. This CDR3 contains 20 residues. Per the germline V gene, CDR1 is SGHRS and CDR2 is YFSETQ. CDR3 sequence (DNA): TGCGCCAGCAGCTTGGCCGCCGTCCTAGTTAGGAATAGCCACACAGATACGCAGTATTTT. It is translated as CASSLAAVLVRNSHTDTQYF.

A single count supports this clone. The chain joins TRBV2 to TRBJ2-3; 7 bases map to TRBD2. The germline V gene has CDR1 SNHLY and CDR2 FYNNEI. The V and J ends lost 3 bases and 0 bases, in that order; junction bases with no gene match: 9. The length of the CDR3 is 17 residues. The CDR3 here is CASSDLAENFSTDTQYF. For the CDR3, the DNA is TGTGCCAGCAGTGATCTAGCGGAGAACTTCAGCACAGATACGCAGTATTTT. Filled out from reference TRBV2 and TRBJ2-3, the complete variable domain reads EPEVTQTPSHQVTQMGQEVILRCVPISNHLYFYWYRQILGQKVEFLVSFYNNEISEKSEIFDDQFSVERPDGSNFTLKIRSTKLEDSAMYFCASSDLAENFSTDTQYFGPGTRLTVL.

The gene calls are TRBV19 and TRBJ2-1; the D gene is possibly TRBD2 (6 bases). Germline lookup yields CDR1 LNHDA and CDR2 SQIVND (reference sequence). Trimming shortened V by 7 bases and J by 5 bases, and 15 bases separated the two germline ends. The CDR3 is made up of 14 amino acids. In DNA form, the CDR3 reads TGTGCCAGTAATTTGTTCGGGGGAGACAATGAGCAGTTCTTC. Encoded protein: CASNLFGGDNEQFF.

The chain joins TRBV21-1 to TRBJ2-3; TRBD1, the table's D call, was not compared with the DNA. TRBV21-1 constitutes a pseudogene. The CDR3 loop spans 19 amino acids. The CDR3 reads CASRSPLVSRDRGPDTQYF. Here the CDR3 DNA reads TGTGCCAGCAGGTCTCCCCTAGTATCCCGGGACAGGGGGCCGGATACGCAGTATTTT.

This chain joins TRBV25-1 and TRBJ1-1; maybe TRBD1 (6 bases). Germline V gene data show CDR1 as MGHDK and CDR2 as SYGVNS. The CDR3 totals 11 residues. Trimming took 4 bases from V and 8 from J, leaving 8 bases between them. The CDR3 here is CASSVGTEAFF. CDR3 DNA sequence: TGTGCCAGCAGTGTCGGGACAGAAGCTTTCTTT.

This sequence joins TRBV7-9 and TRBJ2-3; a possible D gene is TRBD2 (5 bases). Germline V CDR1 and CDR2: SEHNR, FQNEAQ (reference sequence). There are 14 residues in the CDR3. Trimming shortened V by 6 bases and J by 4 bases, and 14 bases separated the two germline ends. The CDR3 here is CASRVGVGPDTQYF. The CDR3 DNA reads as TGTGCCAGCAGAGTCGGGGTAGGCCCAGATACGCAGTATTTT.

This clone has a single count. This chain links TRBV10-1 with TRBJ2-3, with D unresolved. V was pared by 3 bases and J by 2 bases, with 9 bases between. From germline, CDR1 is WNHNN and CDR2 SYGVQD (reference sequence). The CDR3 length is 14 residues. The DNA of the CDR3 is TGCGCCAGCAGTGACGGCTACCTCACAGATACGCAGTATTTT. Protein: CASSDGYLTDTQYF.

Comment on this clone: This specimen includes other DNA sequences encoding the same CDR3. The CDR3 coding sequence is TGTGCCAGCAGCGTAGGTGGGTCCACTGAAGCTTTCTTT. It is translated as CASSVGGSTEAFF. The J gene is TRBJ1-1, the V gene TRBV9, with unresolved D. Trimming took off 0 bases at V and 4 bases at J, with 7 bases between the two ends. Looked up from germline, CDR1 is SGDLS and CDR2 is YYNGEE. The CDR3 is made up of 13 amino acids.

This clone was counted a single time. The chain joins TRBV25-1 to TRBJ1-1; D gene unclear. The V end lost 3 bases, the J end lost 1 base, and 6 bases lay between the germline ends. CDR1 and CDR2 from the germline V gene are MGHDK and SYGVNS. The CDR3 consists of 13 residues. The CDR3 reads CASSERGNTEAFF. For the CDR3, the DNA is TGTGCCAGCAGTGAGAGAGGGAACACTGAAGCTTTCTTT. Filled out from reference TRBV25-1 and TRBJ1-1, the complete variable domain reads EADIYQTPRYLVIGTGKKITLECSQTMGHDKMYWYQQDPGMELHLIHYSYGVNSTEKGDLSSESTVSRIRTEHFPLTLESARPSHTSQYLCASSERGNTEAFFGQGTRLTVV.

Here the CDR3 DNA reads TGTGCCAGCAGCTCCCCTGGACAGATGATCTACGAGCAGTACTTC. Translated, it gives CASSSPGQMIYEQYF. The rearrangement uses TRBV7-9 and TRBJ2-7; possible D gene TRBD1, 6 bases. The CDR3 consists of 15 residues. V was trimmed by 4 bases and J by 3 bases, leaving 16 bases between them. In germline, CDR1 is SEHNR, CDR2 FQNEAQ (reference sequence).

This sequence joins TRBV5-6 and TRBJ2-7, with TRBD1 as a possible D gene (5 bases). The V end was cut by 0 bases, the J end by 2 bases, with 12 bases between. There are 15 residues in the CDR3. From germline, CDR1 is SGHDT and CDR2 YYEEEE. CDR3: CASSLDPGKAYEQYF. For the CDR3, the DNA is TGTGCCAGCAGCTTGGACCCAGGGAAGGCCTACGAGCAGTACTTC. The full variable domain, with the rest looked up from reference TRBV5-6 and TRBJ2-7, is DAGVTQSPTHLIKTRGQQVTLRCSPKSGHDTVSWYQQALGQGPQFIFQYYEEEERQRGNFPDRFSGHQFPNYSSELNVNALLLGDSALYLCASSLDPGKAYEQYFGPGTRLTVT.

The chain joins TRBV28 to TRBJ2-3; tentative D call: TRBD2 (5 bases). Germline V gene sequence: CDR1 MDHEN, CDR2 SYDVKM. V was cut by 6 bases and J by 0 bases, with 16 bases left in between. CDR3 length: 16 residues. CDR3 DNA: TGTGCCAGCAGCTCGACTCTAGAGCGGAGCACAGATACGCAGTATTTT. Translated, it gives CASSSTLERSTDTQYF.

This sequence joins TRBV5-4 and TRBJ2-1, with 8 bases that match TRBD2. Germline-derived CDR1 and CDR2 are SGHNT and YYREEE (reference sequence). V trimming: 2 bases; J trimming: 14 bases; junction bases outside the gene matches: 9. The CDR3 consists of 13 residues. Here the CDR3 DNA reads TGTGCCAGCAGCTTAGCAGGGGCCGGGGGGGAGTTCTTC. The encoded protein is CASSLAGAGGEFF.

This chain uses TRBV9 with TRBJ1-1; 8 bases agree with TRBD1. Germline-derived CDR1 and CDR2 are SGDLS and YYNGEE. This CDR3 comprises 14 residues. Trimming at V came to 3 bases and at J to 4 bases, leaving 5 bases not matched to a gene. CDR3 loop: CASSARQGPTEAFF. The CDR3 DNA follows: TGTGCCAGCAGCGCCCGACAGGGGCCCACTGAAGCTTTCTTT.

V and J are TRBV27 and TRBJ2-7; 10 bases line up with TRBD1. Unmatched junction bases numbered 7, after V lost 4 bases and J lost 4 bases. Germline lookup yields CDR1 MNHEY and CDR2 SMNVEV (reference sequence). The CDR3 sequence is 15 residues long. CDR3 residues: CASSSTGTGEYEQYF. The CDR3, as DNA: TGTGCCAGCAGTTCCACCGGGACAGGGGAATACGAGCAGTACTTC.

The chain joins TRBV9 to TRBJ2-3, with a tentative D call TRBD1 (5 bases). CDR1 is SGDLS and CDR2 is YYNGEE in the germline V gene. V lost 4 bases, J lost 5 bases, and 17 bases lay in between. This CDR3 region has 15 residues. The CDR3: CASSPLSRVVDTQYF. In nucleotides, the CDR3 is TGTGCCAGCAGCCCTCTGAGCAGGGTTGTAGATACGCAGTATTTT.

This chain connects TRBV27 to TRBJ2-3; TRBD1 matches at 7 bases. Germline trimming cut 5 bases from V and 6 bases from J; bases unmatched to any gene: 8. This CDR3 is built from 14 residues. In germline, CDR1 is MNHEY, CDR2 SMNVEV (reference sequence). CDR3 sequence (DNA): TGTGCCAGCAGTACATACAGGGGCGGTGATACGCAGTATTTT. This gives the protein CASSTYRGGDTQYF.

CDR3: CASKGQGLYNEQFF. As DNA, the CDR3 is TGTGCCAGCAAGGGACAGGGATTGTACAATGAGCAGTTCTTC. The V gene is TRBV21-1, the J gene TRBJ2-1; the table names TRBD1, a call not compared with the DNA. TRBV21-1 is listed as a pseudogene. This CDR3 comprises 14 residues.

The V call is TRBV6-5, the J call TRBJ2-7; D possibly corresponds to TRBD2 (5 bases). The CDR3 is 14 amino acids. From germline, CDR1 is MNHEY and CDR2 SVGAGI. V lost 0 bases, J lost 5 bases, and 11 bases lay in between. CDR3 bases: TGTGCCAGCAGTTACTCGAAGCTTAGCGACGAGCAGTACTTC. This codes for CASSYSKLSDEQYF.

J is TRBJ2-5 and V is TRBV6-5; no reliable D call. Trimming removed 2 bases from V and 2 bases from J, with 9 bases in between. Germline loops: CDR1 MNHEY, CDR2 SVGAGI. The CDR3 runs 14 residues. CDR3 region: CASSYIMSQETQYF. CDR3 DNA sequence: TGTGCCAGCAGTTACATTATGAGTCAAGAGACCCAGTACTTC.

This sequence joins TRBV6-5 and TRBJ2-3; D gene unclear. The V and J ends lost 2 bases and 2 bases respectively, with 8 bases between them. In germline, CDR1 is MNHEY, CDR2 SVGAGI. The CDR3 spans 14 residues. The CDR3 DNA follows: TGTGCCAGCAGTTACACCTTAGACACAGATACGCAGTATTTT. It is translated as CASSYTLDTDTQYF.

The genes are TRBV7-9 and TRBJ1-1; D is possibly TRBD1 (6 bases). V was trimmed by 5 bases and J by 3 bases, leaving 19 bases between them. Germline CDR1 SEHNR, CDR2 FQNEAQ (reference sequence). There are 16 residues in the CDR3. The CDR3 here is CASSHFGGLVDTEAFF. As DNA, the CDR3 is TGTGCCAGCAGCCACTTTGGGGGGCTGGTGGACACTGAAGCTTTCTTT.

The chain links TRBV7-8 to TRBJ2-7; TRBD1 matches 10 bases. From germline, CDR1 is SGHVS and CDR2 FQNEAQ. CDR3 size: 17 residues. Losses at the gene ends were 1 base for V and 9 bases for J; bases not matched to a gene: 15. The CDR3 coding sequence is TGTGCCAGCAGCTTAGATCCGGACAGGGGGAAAAGATTGGGGCAGTACTTC. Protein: CASSLDPDRGKRLGQYF.

In DNA, the CDR3 is TGTGCCAGCAGCTTAGCGCGAGGACAGGGGGTAGATGAGCAGTTCTTC. Protein product: CASSLARGQGVDEQFF. This chain connects TRBV11-1 to TRBJ2-1; TRBD1 matches 10 bases. V lost 0 bases, J lost 8 bases, and 7 bases stayed unmatched. Germline CDR1 and CDR2: SGHAT and FQDESV (reference sequence). The CDR3 is 16 residues long.

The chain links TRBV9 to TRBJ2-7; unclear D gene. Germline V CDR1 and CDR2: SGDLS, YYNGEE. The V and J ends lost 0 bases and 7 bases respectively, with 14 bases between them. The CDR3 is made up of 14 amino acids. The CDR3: CASSVARSIGEQYF. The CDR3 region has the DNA TGTGCCAGCAGCGTAGCTCGTTCGATAGGAGAGCAGTACTTC. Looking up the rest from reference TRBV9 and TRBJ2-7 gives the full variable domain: DSGVTQTPKHLITATGQRVTLRCSPRSGDLSVYWYQQSLDQGLQFLIQYYNGEERAKGNILERFSAQQFPDLHSELNLSSLELGDSALYFCASSVARSIGEQYFGPGTRLTVT.

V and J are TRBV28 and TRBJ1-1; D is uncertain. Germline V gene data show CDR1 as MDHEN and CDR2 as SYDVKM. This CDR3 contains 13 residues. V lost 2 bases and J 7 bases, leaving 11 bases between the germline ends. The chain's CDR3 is CASSLITTHEAFF. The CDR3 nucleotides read TGTGCCAGCAGTTTAATAACTACCCATGAAGCTTTCTTT. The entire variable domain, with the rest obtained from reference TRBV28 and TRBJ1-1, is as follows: DVKVTQSSRYLVKRTGEKVFLECVQDMDHENMFWYRQDPGLGLRLIYFSYDVKMKEKGDIPEGYSVSREKKERFSLILESASTNQTSMYLCASSLITTHEAFFGQGTRLTVV.

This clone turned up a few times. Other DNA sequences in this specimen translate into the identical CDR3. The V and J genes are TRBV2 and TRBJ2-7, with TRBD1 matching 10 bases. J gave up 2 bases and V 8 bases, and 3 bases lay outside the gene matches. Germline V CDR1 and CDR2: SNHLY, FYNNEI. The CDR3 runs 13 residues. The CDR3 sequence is CASRDRGPYEQYF. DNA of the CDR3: TGTGCCAGCCGGGACAGGGGCCCCTACGAGCAGTACTTC.

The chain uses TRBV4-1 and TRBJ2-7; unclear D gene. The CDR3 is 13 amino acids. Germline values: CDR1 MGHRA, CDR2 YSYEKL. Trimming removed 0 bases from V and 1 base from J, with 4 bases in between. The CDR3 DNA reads TGCGCCAGCAGCCAAGACAGATCCTACGAGCAGTACTTC. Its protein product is CASSQDRSYEQYF.

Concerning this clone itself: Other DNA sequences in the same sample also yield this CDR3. The CDR3 here is CASSSGTGGYNEQFF. CDR3 in DNA: TGTGCCAGCAGCTCCGGGACAGGGGGCTACAATGAGCAGTTCTTC. This sequence joins TRBV7-9 and TRBJ2-1; TRBD1 agrees at 11 bases. This CDR3 has 15 residues. V was pared by 4 bases and J by 3 bases, with 2 bases of the junction left unmatched. Germline CDR1 reads SEHNR; CDR2 reads FQNEAQ (reference sequence).